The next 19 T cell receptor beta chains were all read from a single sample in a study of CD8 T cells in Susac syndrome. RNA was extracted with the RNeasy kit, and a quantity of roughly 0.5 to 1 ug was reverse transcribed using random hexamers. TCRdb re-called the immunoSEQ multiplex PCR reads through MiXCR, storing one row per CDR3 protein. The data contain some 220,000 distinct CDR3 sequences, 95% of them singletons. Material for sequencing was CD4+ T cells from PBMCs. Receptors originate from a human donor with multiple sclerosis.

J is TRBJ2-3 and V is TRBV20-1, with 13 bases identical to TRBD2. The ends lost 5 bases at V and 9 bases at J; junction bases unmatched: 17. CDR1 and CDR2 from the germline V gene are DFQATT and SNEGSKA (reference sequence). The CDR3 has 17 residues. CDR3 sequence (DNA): TGCAGTGCTGGTGCTCGGACTAGCGGGGGTCATGATGCCACGCAGTATTTT. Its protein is CSAGARTSGGHDATQYF.

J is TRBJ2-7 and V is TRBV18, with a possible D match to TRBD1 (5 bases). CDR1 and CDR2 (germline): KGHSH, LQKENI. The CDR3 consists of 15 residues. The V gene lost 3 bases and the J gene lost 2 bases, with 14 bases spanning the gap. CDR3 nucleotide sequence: TGTGCCAGCTCACCTCAGGGCCCCGGCCCCTACGAGCAGTACTTC. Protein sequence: CASSPQGPGPYEQYF.

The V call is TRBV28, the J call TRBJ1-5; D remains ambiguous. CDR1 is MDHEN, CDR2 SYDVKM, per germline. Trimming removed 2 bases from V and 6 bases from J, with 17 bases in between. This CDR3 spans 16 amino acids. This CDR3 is CASSLGAGRGSQPQHF. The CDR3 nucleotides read TGTGCCAGCAGTTTAGGCGCAGGCAGAGGGAGTCAGCCCCAGCATTTT.

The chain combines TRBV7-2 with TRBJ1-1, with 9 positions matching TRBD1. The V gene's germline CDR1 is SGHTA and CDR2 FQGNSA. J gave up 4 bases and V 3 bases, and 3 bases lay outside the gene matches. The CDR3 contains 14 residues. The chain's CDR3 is CASSLDRGSTEAFF. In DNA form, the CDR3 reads TGTGCCAGCAGCTTGGACAGGGGATCCACTGAAGCTTTCTTT.

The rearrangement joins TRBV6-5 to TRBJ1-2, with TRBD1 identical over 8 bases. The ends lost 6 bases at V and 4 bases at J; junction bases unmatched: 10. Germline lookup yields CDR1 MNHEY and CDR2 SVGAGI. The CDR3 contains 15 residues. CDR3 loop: CASRSQGDSVYGYTF. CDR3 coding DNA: TGTGCCAGCAGGTCACAGGGGGACAGCGTCTATGGCTACACCTTC.

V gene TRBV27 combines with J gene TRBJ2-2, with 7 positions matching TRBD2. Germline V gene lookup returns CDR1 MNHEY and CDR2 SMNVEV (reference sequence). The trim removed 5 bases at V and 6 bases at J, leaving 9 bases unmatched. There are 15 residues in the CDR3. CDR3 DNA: TGTGCCAGCAGTCTACGTAGCGGGCTGGCCGGGGAGCTGTTTTTT. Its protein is CASSLRSGLAGELFF.

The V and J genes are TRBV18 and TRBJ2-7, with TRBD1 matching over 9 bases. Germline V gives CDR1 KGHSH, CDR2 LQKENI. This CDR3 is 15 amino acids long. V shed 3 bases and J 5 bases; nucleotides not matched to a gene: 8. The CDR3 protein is CASSPGTGSVNEQYF. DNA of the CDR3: TGTGCCAGCTCACCCGGGACAGGGAGTGTCAACGAGCAGTACTTC.

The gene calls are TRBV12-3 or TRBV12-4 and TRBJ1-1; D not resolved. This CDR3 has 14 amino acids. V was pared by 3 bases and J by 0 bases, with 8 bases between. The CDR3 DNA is TGTGCCAGCAGTTTGTGGCAGATGAACACTGAAGCTTTCTTT. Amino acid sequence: CASSLWQMNTEAFF.

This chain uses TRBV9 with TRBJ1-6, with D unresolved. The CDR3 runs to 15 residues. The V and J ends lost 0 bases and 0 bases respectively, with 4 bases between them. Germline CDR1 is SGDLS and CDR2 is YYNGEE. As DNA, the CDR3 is TGTGCCAGCAGCGTAGGGAGCTCCTATAATTCACCCCTCCACTTT. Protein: CASSVGSSYNSPLHF.

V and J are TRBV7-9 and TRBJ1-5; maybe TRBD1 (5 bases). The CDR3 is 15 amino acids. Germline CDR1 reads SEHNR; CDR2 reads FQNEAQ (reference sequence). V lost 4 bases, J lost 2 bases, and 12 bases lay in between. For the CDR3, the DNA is TGTGCCAGCAGCTCGGAGGGAGGGGGCAATCAGCCCCAGCATTTT. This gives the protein CASSSEGGGNQPQHF.

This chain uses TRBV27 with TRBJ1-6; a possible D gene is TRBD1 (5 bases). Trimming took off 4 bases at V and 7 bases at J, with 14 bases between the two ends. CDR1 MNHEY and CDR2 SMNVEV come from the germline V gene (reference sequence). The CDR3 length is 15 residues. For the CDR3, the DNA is TGTGCCAGCAGTTCTAGCAGGGTTCGCAATTCACCCCTCCACTTT. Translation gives CASSSSRVRNSPLHF.

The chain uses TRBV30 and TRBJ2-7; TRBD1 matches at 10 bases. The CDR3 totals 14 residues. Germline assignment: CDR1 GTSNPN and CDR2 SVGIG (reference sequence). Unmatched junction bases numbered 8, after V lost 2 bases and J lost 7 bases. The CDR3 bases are TGTGCCTGGAGTCCGGGACAGGGGACGTGGGAGCAGTACTTC. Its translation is CAWSPGQGTWEQYF.

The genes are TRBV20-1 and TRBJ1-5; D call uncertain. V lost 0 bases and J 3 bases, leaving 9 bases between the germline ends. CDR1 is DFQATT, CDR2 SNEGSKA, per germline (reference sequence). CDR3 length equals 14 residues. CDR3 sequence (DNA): TGCAGTGCTAGAGATGGCGGCGACAATCAGCCCCAGCATTTT. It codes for CSARDGGDNQPQHF.

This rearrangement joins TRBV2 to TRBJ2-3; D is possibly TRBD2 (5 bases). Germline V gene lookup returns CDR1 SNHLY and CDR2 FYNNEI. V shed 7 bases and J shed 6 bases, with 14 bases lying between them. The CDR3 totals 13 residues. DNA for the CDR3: TGTGCCAGCACCTTCGGGGAATATGATACGCAGTATTTT. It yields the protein CASTFGEYDTQYF. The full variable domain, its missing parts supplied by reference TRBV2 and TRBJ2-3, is EPEVTQTPSHQVTQMGQEVILRCVPISNHLYFYWYRQILGQKVEFLVSFYNNEISEKSEIFDDQFSVERPDGSNFTLKIRSTKLEDSAMYFCASTFGEYDTQYFGPGTRLTVL.

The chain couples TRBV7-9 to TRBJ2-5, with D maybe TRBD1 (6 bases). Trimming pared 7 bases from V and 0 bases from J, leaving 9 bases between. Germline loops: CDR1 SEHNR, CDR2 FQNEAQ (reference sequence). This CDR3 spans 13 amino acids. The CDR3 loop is CASIQGYQETQYF. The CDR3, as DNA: TGTGCCAGCATCCAGGGGTACCAAGAGACCCAGTACTTC.

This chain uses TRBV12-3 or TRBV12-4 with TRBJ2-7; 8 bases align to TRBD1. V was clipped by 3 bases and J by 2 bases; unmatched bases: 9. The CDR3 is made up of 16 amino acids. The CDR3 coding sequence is TGTGCCAGCAGTTTTGGACAGGGCCAGGATACCTACGAGCAGTACTTC. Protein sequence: CASSFGQGQDTYEQYF.

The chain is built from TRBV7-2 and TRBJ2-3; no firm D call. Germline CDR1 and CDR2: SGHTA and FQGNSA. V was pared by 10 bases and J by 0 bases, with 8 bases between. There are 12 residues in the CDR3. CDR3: CATRASTDTQYF. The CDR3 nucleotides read TGTGCCACCCGGGCTAGCACAGATACGCAGTATTTT.

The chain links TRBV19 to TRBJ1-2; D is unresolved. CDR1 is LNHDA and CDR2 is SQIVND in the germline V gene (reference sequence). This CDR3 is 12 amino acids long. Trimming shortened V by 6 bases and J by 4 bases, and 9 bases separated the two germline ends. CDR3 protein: CASRPAAYGYTF. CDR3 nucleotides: TGTGCCAGTAGGCCGGCGGCCTATGGCTACACCTTC. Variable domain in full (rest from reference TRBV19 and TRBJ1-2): DGGITQSPKYLFRKEGQNVTLSCEQNLNHDAMYWYRQDPGQGLRLIYYSQIVNDFQKGDIAEGYSVSREKKESFPLTVTSAQKNPTAFYLCASRPAAYGYTFGSGTRLTVV.

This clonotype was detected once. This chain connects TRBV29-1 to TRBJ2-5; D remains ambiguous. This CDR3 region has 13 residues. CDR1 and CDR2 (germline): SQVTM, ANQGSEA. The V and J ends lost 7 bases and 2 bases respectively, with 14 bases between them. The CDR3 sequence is CSAQIPGQETQYF. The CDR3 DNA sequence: TGCAGCGCCCAAATCCCCGGACAAGAGACCCAGTACTTC.